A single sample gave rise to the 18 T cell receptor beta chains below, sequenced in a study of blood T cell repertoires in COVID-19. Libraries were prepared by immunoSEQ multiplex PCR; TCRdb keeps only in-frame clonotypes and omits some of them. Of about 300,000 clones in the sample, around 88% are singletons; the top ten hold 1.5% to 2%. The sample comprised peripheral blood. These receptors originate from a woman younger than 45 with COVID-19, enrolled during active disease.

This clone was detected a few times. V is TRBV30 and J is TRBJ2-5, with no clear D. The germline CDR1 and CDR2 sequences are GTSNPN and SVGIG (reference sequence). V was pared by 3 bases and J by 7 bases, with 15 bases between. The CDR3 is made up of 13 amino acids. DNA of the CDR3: TGTGCCTGGAGGGATAGGCGGTATGGGACCCAGTACTTC. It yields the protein CAWRDRRYGTQYF.

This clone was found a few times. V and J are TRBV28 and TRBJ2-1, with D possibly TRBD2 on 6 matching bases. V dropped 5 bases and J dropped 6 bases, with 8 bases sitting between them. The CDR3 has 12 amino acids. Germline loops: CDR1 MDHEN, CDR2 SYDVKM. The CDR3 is CASSLRGNEQFF. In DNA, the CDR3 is TGTGCCAGCAGTCTGCGGGGCAATGAGCAGTTCTTC.

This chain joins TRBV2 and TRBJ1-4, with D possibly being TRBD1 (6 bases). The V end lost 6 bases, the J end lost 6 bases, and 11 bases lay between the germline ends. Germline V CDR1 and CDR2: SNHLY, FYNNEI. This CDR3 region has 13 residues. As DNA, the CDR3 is TGTGCCAGCAGGAGGGGGTTGGATGAAAAACTGTTTTTT. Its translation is CASRRGLDEKLFF.

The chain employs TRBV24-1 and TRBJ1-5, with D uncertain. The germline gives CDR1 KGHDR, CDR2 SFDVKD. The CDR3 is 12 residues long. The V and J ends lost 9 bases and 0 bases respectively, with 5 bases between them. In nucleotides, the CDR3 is TGTGCCACCTCTTCTAGCAATCAGCCCCAGCATTTT. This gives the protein CATSSSNQPQHF.

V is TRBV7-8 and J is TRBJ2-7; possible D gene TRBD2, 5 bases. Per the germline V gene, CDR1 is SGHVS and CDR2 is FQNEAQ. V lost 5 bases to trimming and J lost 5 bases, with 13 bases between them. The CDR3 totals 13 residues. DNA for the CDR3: TGTGCCAGCAGCCCCGGAGGTACAAACGAGCAGTACTTC. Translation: CASSPGGTNEQYF.

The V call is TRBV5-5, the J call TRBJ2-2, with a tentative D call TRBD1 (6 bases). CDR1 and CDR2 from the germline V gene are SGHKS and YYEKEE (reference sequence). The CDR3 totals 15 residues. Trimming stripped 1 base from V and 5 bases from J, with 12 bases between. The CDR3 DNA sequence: TGTGCCAGCAGCTTGAGCAGCCAGGGGACCGGGGAGCTGTTTTTT. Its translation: CASSLSSQGTGELFF. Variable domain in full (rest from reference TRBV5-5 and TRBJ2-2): DAGVTQSPTHLIKTRGQQVTLRCSPISGHKSVSWYQQVLGQGPQFIFQYYEKEERGRGNFPDRFSARQFPNYSSELNVNALLLGDSALYLCASSLSSQGTGELFFGEGSRLTVL.

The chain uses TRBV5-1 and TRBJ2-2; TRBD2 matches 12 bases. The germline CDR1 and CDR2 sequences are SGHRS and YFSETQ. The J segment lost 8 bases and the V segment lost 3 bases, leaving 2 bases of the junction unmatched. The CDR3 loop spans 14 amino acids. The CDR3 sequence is CASSWTSGVGELFF. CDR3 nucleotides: TGCGCCAGCAGCTGGACTAGCGGGGTAGGGGAGCTGTTTTTT.

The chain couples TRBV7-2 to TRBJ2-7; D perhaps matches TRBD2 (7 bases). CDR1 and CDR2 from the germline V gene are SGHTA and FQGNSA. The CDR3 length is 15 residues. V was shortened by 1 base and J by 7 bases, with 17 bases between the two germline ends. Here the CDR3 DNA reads TGTGCCAGCAGCTTAGAGCGACGGGGGGCAGGAGAGCAGTACTTC. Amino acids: CASSLERRGAGEQYF. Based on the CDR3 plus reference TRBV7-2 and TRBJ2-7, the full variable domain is GAGVSQSPSNKVTEKGKDVELRCDPISGHTALYWYRQSLGQGLEFLIYFQGNSAPDKSGLPSDRFSAERTGGSVSTLTIQRTQQEDSAVYLCASSLERRGAGEQYFGPGTRLTVT.

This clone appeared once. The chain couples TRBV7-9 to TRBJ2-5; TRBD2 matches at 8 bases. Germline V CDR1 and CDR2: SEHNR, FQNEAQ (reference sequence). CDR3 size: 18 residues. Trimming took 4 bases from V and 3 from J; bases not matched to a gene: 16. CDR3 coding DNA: TGTGCCAGCAGCTCAACCCCAAGTATCCGAGCGGGGGAAGAGACCCAGTACTTC. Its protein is CASSSTPSIRAGEETQYF.

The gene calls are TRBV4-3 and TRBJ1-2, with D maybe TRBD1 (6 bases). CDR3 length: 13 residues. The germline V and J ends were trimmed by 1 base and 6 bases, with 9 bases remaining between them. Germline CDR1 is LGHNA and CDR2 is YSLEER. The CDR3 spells CASSQARQDGYTF. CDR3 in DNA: TGCGCCAGCAGCCAAGCGCGACAGGATGGCTACACCTTC.

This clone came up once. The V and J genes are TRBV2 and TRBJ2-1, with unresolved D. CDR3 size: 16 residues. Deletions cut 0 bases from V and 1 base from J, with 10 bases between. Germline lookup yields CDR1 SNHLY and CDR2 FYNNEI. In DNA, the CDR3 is TGTGCCAGCAGTGAAGCGCGCCTACAGTCCTACAATGAGCAGTTCTTC. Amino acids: CASSEARLQSYNEQFF.

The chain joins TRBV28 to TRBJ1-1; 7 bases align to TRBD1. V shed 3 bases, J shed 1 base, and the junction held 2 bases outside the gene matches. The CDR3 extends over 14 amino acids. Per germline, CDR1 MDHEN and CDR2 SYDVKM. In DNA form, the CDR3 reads TGTGCCAGCAGTTTTTACAGGGGGAACACTGAAGCTTTCTTT. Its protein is CASSFYRGNTEAFF.

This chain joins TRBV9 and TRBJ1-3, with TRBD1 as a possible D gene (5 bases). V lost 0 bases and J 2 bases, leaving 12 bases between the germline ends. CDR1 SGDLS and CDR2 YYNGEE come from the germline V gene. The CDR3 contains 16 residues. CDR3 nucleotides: TGTGCCAGCAGCGTAGAAGGGGCATCTACTGGAAACACCATATATTTT. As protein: CASSVEGASTGNTIYF.

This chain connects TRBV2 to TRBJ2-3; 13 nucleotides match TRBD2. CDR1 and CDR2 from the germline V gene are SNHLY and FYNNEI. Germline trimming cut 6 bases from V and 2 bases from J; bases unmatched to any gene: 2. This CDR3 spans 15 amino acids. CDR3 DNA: TGTGCCAGCAGCGGACTAGCGGGGGACACAGATACGCAGTATTTT. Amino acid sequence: CASSGLAGDTDTQYF.

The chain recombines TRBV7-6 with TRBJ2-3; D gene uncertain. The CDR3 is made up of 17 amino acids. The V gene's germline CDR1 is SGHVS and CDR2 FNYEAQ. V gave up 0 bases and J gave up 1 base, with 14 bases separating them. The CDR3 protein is CASSLADEPGRTDTQYF. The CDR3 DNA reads TGTGCCAGCAGCTTAGCGGATGAGCCGGGTCGCACAGATACGCAGTATTTT.

CDR3 amino acids: CASSLSGDRGPGGELFF. In DNA form, the CDR3 reads TGTGCCAGCAGTTTATCGGGGGACAGGGGGCCTGGCGGGGAGCTGTTTTTT. This rearrangement joins TRBV27 to TRBJ2-2; TRBD1 matches 12 bases. In germline, CDR1 is MNHEY, CDR2 SMNVEV (reference sequence). V was pared by 0 bases and J by 7 bases, with 6 bases of the junction left unmatched. This CDR3 contains 17 residues.

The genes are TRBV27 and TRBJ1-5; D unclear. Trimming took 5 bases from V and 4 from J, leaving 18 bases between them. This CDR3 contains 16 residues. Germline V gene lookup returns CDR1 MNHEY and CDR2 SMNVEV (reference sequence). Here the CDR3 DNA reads TGTGCCAGCAGTCCCTACGGGGTAGGAGGAAATCAGCCCCAGCATTTT. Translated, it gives CASSPYGVGGNQPQHF.

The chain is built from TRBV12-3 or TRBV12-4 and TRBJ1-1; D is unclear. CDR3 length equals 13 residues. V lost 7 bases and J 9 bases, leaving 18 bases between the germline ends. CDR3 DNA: TGTGCCAGCAATATTTCCCCTCCGGGGAAAGCTTTCTTT. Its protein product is CASNISPPGKAFF.